The 5 T cell receptor beta chains below come from one sample, sequenced in a study of T-cell reconstitution after alpha-beta-depleted transplantation in children. During its preparation, the TCRbeta library received unique molecular identifiers. Each CDR3 protein is one row after TCRdb ran MiXCR on the PCR reads. The profile shows about 500,000 distinct CDR3 sequences, roughly 33% of them singletons. The source material was PBMCs from the stem cell graft donor, sampled from the stem cell graft. Source of these receptors: a human donor who donated a stem cell graft to a child with aplastic anemia.

This clonotype occurred a few times. V is TRBV20-1 and J is TRBJ1-5; D ambiguous. The length of the CDR3 is 15 residues. The V end lost 1 base, the J end lost 3 bases, and 13 bases lay between the germline ends. In germline, CDR1 is DFQATT, CDR2 SNEGSKA (reference sequence). The CDR3 region is CSARADRIHNQPQHF. The CDR3 region has the DNA TGCAGTGCTAGAGCTGACCGCATCCACAATCAGCCCCAGCATTTT.

This clonotype was observed a single time. This chain links TRBV5-1 with TRBJ2-1; 9 bases align to TRBD2. This CDR3 is 15 amino acids long. Germline V gene lookup returns CDR1 SGHRS and CDR2 YFSETQ. The V segment lost 2 bases and the J segment 6 bases; nucleotides outside the gene matches: 6. The CDR3 nucleotides are TGCGCCAGCAGCTTTAAGGCTAGCGGGGTCAATGAGCAGTTCTTC. Its translation: CASSFKASGVNEQFF.

This clonotype was seen only a few times. The rearrangement uses TRBV4-3 and TRBJ1-2; 9 bases are shared with TRBD1. This CDR3 spans 16 amino acids. The germline gives CDR1 LGHNA, CDR2 YSLEER. With V trimmed by 0 bases and J by 3 bases, 5 bases remained unmatched. The CDR3 loop is CASSQEGGQGYYGYTF. For the CDR3, the DNA is TGCGCCAGCAGCCAAGAGGGTGGACAGGGGTACTATGGCTACACCTTC.

This CDR3 is CASSLAQGSSGANVLTF. CDR3 DNA sequence: TGCGCCAGCAGCTTGGCTCAGGGGTCCTCTGGGGCCAACGTCCTGACTTTC. The J gene is TRBJ2-6, the V gene TRBV5-1; a possible D gene is TRBD1 (6 bases). Germline loops: CDR1 SGHRS, CDR2 YFSETQ. Trimming left V 0 bases short and J 0 bases short, with 10 bases between. The CDR3 consists of 17 residues.

Of note for this clonotype: Its ends do not fully match the called genes, so a read error is possible. The gene calls are TRBV5-1 and TRBJ1-5; 7 bases are shared with TRBD1. This CDR3 contains 14 residues. Germline CDR1 SGHRS, CDR2 YFSETQ. The CDR3 is CASSLGTGNQPRHF. DNA for the CDR3: TGCGCCAGCAGCTTGGGGACAGGCAATCAGCCCCGGCATTTT.